These 30 T cell receptor beta chains were all obtained from the same sample, sequenced in a study of blood T cell repertoires in COVID-19. The table came from immunoSEQ multiplex PCR; TCRdb's copy has only in-frame clones and leaves some out. The sample shows 250,000 or so clones, 86% of them seen only once. Sequencing was performed on peripheral blood. The receptor source for this set is a man aged 35 to 55 with active or convalescent COVID-19.

In its sample, this clone was seen once. At the DNA level, this CDR3 is encoded by other sequences in the same sample as well. The CDR3 region is CASSQGNYGYTF. Here the CDR3 DNA reads TGTGCCAGCAGTCAGGGTAACTATGGCTACACCTTC. This chain links TRBV6-5 with TRBJ1-2; D is possibly TRBD1 (5 bases). V was trimmed by 5 bases and J by 1 base, leaving 5 bases between them. The CDR3 is made up of 12 amino acids. CDR1 is MNHEY, CDR2 SVGAGI, per germline.

The chain joins TRBV4-1 to TRBJ2-7; 11 positions match TRBD2. V trimming: 0 bases; J trimming: 3 bases; junction bases outside the gene matches: 10. Germline CDR1 reads MGHRA; CDR2 reads YSYEKL. The CDR3 runs 18 residues. The CDR3 reads CASSQEPIAGGSYYEQYF. The CDR3 DNA follows: TGCGCCAGCAGCCAAGAACCCATAGCGGGAGGGTCCTACTACGAGCAGTACTTC.

The chain has TRBV6-5 and TRBJ1-2; D gene uncertain. CDR1 is MNHEY, CDR2 SVGAGI, per germline. This CDR3 region has 14 residues. V was clipped by 3 bases and J by 4 bases, with 12 bases between them. CDR3: CASSYGEGRYGYTF. In nucleotides, the CDR3 is TGTGCCAGCAGTTATGGGGAGGGCCGCTATGGCTACACCTTC.

J is TRBJ2-7 and V is TRBV24-1; D may be TRBD2 (6 bases). Germline V gene sequence: CDR1 KGHDR, CDR2 SFDVKD. V was trimmed by 4 bases and J by 6 bases, leaving 18 bases between them. There are 15 residues in the CDR3. This chain's CDR3 is CATSDPLEPGGEQYF. For the CDR3, the DNA is TGTGCCACCAGTGACCCACTTGAACCCGGGGGCGAGCAGTACTTC.

The chain is built from TRBV27 and TRBJ2-7, with TRBD2 as a possible D gene (6 bases). The germline gives CDR1 MNHEY, CDR2 SMNVEV (reference sequence). The V end lost 4 bases, the J end lost 7 bases, and 8 bases lay between the germline ends. The CDR3 consists of 11 residues. The CDR3 DNA reads as TGTGCCAGCAGTTGGGGAGGTGAGCAGTACTTC. This encodes CASSWGGEQYF.

The gene calls are TRBV28 and TRBJ1-5; the D gene is possibly TRBD1 (6 bases). Trimming shortened V by 1 base and J by 5 bases, and 15 bases separated the two germline ends. CDR3 length equals 16 residues. Germline-derived CDR1 and CDR2 are MDHEN and SYDVKM. The CDR3 sequence is CASSLFSQGWDQPQHF. The CDR3 nucleotides are TGTGCCAGCAGTTTATTCAGCCAGGGGTGGGATCAGCCCCAGCATTTT.

This chain connects TRBV27 to TRBJ2-7; no reliable D call. The V and J ends lost 5 bases and 3 bases respectively, with 11 bases between them. Looked up from germline, CDR1 is MNHEY and CDR2 is SMNVEV (reference sequence). The CDR3 totals 13 residues. The CDR3 sequence: CASSPNPNYEQYF. CDR3 DNA sequence: TGTGCCAGCAGTCCAAACCCTAACTACGAGCAGTACTTC.

The rearrangement links TRBV2 to TRBJ1-1, with 7 positions matching TRBD1. The CDR3 covers 13 residues. The V gene's germline CDR1 is SNHLY and CDR2 FYNNEI. Trimming removed 0 bases from V and 8 bases from J; junction bases left unmatched: 3. The CDR3 spells CASSEAQGLEAFF. CDR3 nucleotides: TGTGCCAGCAGTGAAGCACAGGGGCTGGAAGCTTTCTTT.

The chain joins TRBV5-6 to TRBJ2-5, with 7 bases lining up with TRBD1. Germline V gives CDR1 SGHDT, CDR2 YYEEEE. The V and J ends lost 4 bases and 3 bases, in that order; junction bases with no gene match: 6. The CDR3 has 14 residues. As DNA, the CDR3 is TGTGCCAGCAGCCCGGGACAGATTAAAGAGACCCAGTACTTC. Translation gives CASSPGQIKETQYF.

This clone was found once. The rearrangement uses TRBV24-1 and TRBJ2-2; TRBD1 aligns across 11 bases. Germline CDR1 KGHDR, CDR2 SFDVKD. V gave up 1 base and J gave up 6 bases; unmatched junction bases: 3. The CDR3 sequence is 16 residues long. DNA for the CDR3: TGTGCCACCAGTGATTTTGGACAGGGGGCGTCCGGGGAGCTGTTTTTT. Its protein product is CATSDFGQGASGELFF.

This clone has a handful of counts. The rearrangement uses TRBV25-1 and TRBJ1-4, with D possibly matching TRBD1 (5 bases). From germline, CDR1 is MGHDK and CDR2 SYGVNS. The CDR3 is made up of 16 amino acids. Trimming cost V 0 bases and J 3 bases, with 11 bases left between them. CDR3 DNA sequence: TGTGCCAGCAGTGAATATGGGGCAGGAGCTAATGAAAAACTGTTTTTT. Protein sequence: CASSEYGAGANEKLFF.

This clone appeared a few times. This sequence joins TRBV2 and TRBJ2-2; the D gene is possibly TRBD1 (5 bases). V was trimmed by 4 bases and J by 4 bases, leaving 13 bases between them. The germline V gene has CDR1 SNHLY and CDR2 FYNNEI. This CDR3 is 15 amino acids long. DNA of the CDR3: TGTGCCAGCAGTGGGCAGGGTAAAGGCACCGGGGAGCTGTTTTTT. Protein: CASSGQGKGTGELFF.

This clone came up once. The CDR3 spells CASAPGQETQYF. The CDR3 DNA reads as TGTGCCAGCGCTCCGGGACAGGAGACCCAGTACTTC. The chain carries TRBV2 and TRBJ2-5, with 7 bases fitting TRBD1. The germline CDR1 and CDR2 sequences are SNHLY and FYNNEI. This CDR3 has 12 amino acids. With 8 bases clipped from V and 5 bases from J, the junction kept 5 bases outside the gene matches.

The CDR3 sequence is CASSIGGSPGETQYF. The CDR3 nucleotides are TGTGCCAGTAGTATAGGTGGGTCGCCAGGAGAGACCCAGTACTTC. V and J are TRBV19 and TRBJ2-5; D gene unclear. The germline V gene has CDR1 LNHDA and CDR2 SQIVND (reference sequence). The CDR3 length is 15 residues. V was cut by 1 base and J by 4 bases, with 13 bases left in between.

In its sample, this clone was seen once. The chain has TRBV2 and TRBJ2-1; the match to TRBD2 covers 10 bases. This CDR3 has 15 residues. Germline CDR1 is SNHLY and CDR2 is FYNNEI. The J segment lost 3 bases and the V segment lost 5 bases, leaving 4 bases of the junction unmatched. The CDR3 bases are TGTGCCAGCAGTTCCACTAGCGGGGACTACAATGAGCAGTTCTTC. Protein sequence: CASSSTSGDYNEQFF.

The chain couples TRBV24-1 to TRBJ2-5; D gene unclear. Per germline, CDR1 KGHDR and CDR2 SFDVKD. With 3 bases removed from V and 5 bases from J, the gap between germline ends came to 6 bases. This CDR3 spans 12 amino acids. CDR3 in DNA: TGTGCCACCAGTGATGAGGCGGAGACCCAGTACTTC. It translates to CATSDEAETQYF.

V gene TRBV24-1 combines with J gene TRBJ2-1; a weak D match, TRBD2 (6 bases). The CDR3 has 15 amino acids. Germline loops: CDR1 KGHDR, CDR2 SFDVKD. Trimming took 3 bases from V and 2 from J, leaving 10 bases between them. DNA for the CDR3: TGTGCCACCAGTGATACACGGGGGACCTACAATGAGCAGTTCTTC. Its protein product is CATSDTRGTYNEQFF.

This chain links TRBV29-1 with TRBJ2-1, with TRBD2 matching 10 bases. This CDR3 has 16 residues. With 0 bases clipped from V and 7 bases from J, the junction kept 9 bases outside the gene matches. The V gene's germline CDR1 is SQVTM and CDR2 ANQGSEA. CDR3 sequence: CSVEDRRTSGGNEQFF. CDR3 in DNA: TGCAGCGTTGAAGATCGTAGGACTAGCGGCGGGAATGAGCAGTTCTTC.

This sequence joins TRBV9 and TRBJ2-1, with 9 bases aligning to TRBD2. Germline values: CDR1 SGDLS, CDR2 YYNGEE. V shed 1 base and J 5 bases; nucleotides not matched to a gene: 7. CDR3 length: 16 amino acids. CDR3 in amino acids: CASSVKGSGSNNEQFF. In DNA, the CDR3 is TGTGCCAGCAGCGTAAAAGGTAGCGGGAGTAACAATGAGCAGTTCTTC.

Concerning this clone itself: This sample includes further DNA sequences coding for the same CDR3. The chain uses TRBV9 and TRBJ1-1; 7 positions match TRBD1. Per the germline V gene, CDR1 is SGDLS and CDR2 is YYNGEE. The CDR3 has 14 residues. V gave up 0 bases and J gave up 2 bases; unmatched junction bases: 1. The CDR3 DNA follows: TGTGCCAGCAGCGTAGTAGGGGGCAACACTGAAGCTTTCTTT. It encodes CASSVVGGNTEAFF.

Turning to this clone: Other nucleotide sequences in the sample specify the same CDR3. The chain carries TRBV15 and TRBJ2-7, with TRBD1 matching 9 bases. V trimming: 3 bases; J trimming: 4 bases; junction bases outside the gene matches: 4. Germline CDR1 LNHNV, CDR2 YYDKDF (reference sequence). This CDR3 contains 14 residues. The CDR3 reads CATSRAGQGYEQYF. Here the CDR3 DNA reads TGTGCCACCAGCAGGGCAGGACAGGGGTACGAGCAGTACTTC.

CDR3 DNA: TGTGCCAGCAGCTTAAGGACAGCGCCGGCCTACGAGCAGTACTTC. Translated: CASSLRTAPAYEQYF. This rearrangement joins TRBV7-2 to TRBJ2-7; D is possibly TRBD1 (6 bases). Germline CDR1 reads SGHTA; CDR2 reads FQGNSA. This CDR3 region has 15 residues. V shed 2 bases and J shed 2 bases, with 13 bases lying between them. The full variable domain, rest sourced from reference TRBV7-2 and TRBJ2-7, is GAGVSQSPSNKVTEKGKDVELRCDPISGHTALYWYRQSLGQGLEFLIYFQGNSAPDKSGLPSDRFSAERTGGSVSTLTIQRTQQEDSAVYLCASSLRTAPAYEQYFGPGTRLTVT.

In nucleotides, the CDR3 is TGTGCCAGCAGCTTAAAAGGACTAGCGGGCCATGAGCAGTTCTTC. This encodes CASSLKGLAGHEQFF. The J gene is TRBJ2-1, the V gene TRBV7-2; 11 nucleotides align to TRBD2. Per germline, CDR1 SGHTA and CDR2 FQGNSA. The CDR3 is 15 amino acids. The V and J ends lost 2 bases and 8 bases, in that order; junction bases with no gene match: 5.

This clone was detected once. The rearrangement links TRBV19 to TRBJ2-1; 11 positions match TRBD1. CDR3 size: 16 residues. Germline trimming cut 8 bases from V and 10 bases from J; bases unmatched to any gene: 16. Germline V lookup: CDR1 LNHDA, CDR2 SQIVND (reference sequence). CDR3 coding DNA: TGTGCCAGTCACAACCCTGGGACAGGGGGTGGTAGGGAGCAGTTCTTC. The encoded protein is CASHNPGTGGGREQFF.

The chain joins TRBV5-1 to TRBJ2-2, with D possibly being TRBD2 (5 bases). CDR1 and CDR2 from the germline V gene are SGHRS and YFSETQ. The V and J ends lost 0 bases and 6 bases respectively, with 12 bases between them. CDR3 length: 15 amino acids. The CDR3 is CASSLGPTSPGELFF. In DNA form, the CDR3 reads TGCGCCAGCAGCTTGGGCCCCACTAGTCCCGGGGAGCTGTTTTTT.

V and J are TRBV29-1 and TRBJ2-6; D gene ambiguous. V lost 3 bases to trimming and J lost 0 bases, with 9 bases between them. This CDR3 comprises 15 residues. Germline V gene data show CDR1 as SQVTM and CDR2 as ANQGSEA. CDR3 nucleotides: TGCAGCGTTGATACAGCCAGCTCTGGGGCCAACGTCCTGACTTTC. Translating it yields CSVDTASSGANVLTF.

The V gene is TRBV24-1, the J gene TRBJ2-3; no clear D. V lost 4 bases, J lost 3 bases, and 13 bases lay in between. The CDR3 covers 15 residues. The V gene's germline CDR1 is KGHDR and CDR2 SFDVKD. The CDR3 coding sequence is TGTGCCACCAGTGACCCTATGTACGGGACAGATACGCAGTATTTT. It translates to CATSDPMYGTDTQYF.

V is TRBV13 and J is TRBJ2-7; TRBD1 matches 8 bases. V gave up 4 bases and J gave up 4 bases; unmatched junction bases: 9. This CDR3 region has 15 residues. Germline loops: CDR1 PRHDT, CDR2 FYEKMQ (reference sequence). CDR3 sequence (DNA): TGTGCCAGCAGCTCAACGGACAGGGTAGTGTACGAGCAGTACTTC. Translated: CASSSTDRVVYEQYF.

The gene calls are TRBV5-5 and TRBJ1-1, with 8 bases lining up with TRBD1. This CDR3 has 15 amino acids. The germline V gene encodes CDR1 SGHKS and CDR2 YYEKEE (reference sequence). The junction had 6 bases not matched to a gene; V was cut back by 2 bases and J by 3 bases. This CDR3 reads CASSFTGTGYTEAFF. CDR3 DNA sequence: TGTGCCAGCAGCTTCACCGGGACAGGTTACACTGAAGCTTTCTTT.

The J gene is TRBJ1-4, the V gene TRBV7-9; 8 nucleotides align to TRBD1. Per germline, CDR1 SEHNR and CDR2 FQNEAQ (reference sequence). V trimming: 5 bases; J trimming: 6 bases; junction bases outside the gene matches: 2. The CDR3 is 13 residues long. CDR3 sequence: CASSTGQDEKLFF. CDR3 bases: TGTGCCAGCAGCACGGGACAGGATGAAAAACTGTTTTTT.